This is a list of T cell receptor beta chains from one sample in a study of T cell changes during pregnancy in multiple sclerosis. Only in-frame clones appear in the TCRdb table, and some are missing; sequencing was by immunoSEQ multiplex PCR. Here the sample spans about 53,000 clones, nearly 95% being singletons. Sequenced here: CD4+ T cells from peripheral blood mononuclear cells, sampled in the third trimester of pregnancy. The receptors come from a female donor with multiple sclerosis, enrolled in a pregnancy study. CDR3s include the opening cysteine and the closing phenylalanine or tryptophan. Each record gives: D gene, V gene, J gene, clone size, CDR3 protein, CDR3 DNA. D genes are given only for firm matches. The size of a clone is reported for some rows only, either as once, few or many, or as a class for expanded clones.

TRBD1	TRBV6-4	TRBJ2-1	.	CASSSETGGGGEQFF	TGTGCCAGCAGTTCAGAGACAGGGGGCGGGGGAGAGCAGTTCTTC
.	TRBV11-2	TRBJ2-3	.	CASSQIKGSLTDTQYF	TGTGCCAGCAGCCAGATTAAGGGGTCCCTCACAGATACGCAGTATTTT
.	TRBV5-1	TRBJ1-2	.	CASSFGGVEDYTF	TGCGCCAGCAGCTTCGGGGGTGTAGAAGACTACACCTTC
TRBD2	TRBV19	TRBJ2-3	.	CASSIGGADTDTQYF	TGTGCCAGTAGTATCGGGGGGGCGGATACAGATACGCAGTATTTT
.	TRBV6-6	TRBJ1-2	.	CASSYPKQGSYGYTF	TGTGCCAGCAGTTACCCTAAACAGGGAAGCTATGGCTACACCTTC
.	TRBV14	TRBJ1-1	.	CASSQVRPGTEAFF	TGTGCCAGCAGCCAAGTCAGGCCAGGCACTGAAGCTTTCTTT
.	TRBV19	TRBJ1-5	.	CASSQDRSGQPQHF	TGTGCCAGTAGTCAAGACAGGTCCGGCCAGCCCCAGCATTTT
TRBD1	TRBV5-1	TRBJ2-3	.	CASSADRVGTDTQYF	TGCGCCAGCAGCGCGGACAGGGTAGGGACAGATACGCAGTATTTT
.	TRBV6-5	TRBJ2-5	.	CASSYSILLPQETQYF	TGTGCCAGCAGTTACTCGATCTTGCTACCCCAAGAGACCCAGTACTTC
TRBD1	TRBV9	TRBJ1-5	.	CASGKTGDNQPQHF	TGTGCCAGCGGAAAGACAGGGGACAATCAGCCCCAGCATTTT
.	TRBV2	TRBJ1-3	.	CASSDLLRAAGNTIYF	TGTGCCAGCAGTGACCTCCTGCGGGCGGCTGGAAACACCATATATTTT
.	TRBV27	TRBJ2-2	once	CASRLQGTGELFF	TGTGCCAGCAGATTACAGGGCACCGGGGAGCTGTTTTTT
TRBD2	TRBV7-9	TRBJ2-1	few	CASSPWTSENEQFF	TGTGCCAGCAGCCCATGGACTAGCGAAAATGAGCAGTTCTTC
.	TRBV15	TRBJ1-5	few	CATSSGISNQPQHF	TGTGCCACCAGCAGCGGGATCTCCAATCAGCCCCAGCATTTT
.	TRBV27	TRBJ1-1	.	CASSTNSHTEAFF	TGTGCCAGCAGCACGAACAGCCACACTGAAGCTTTCTTT
.	TRBV25-1	TRBJ1-6	.	CASSGIGQIRGSPLHF	TGTGCCAGCAGTGGGATTGGACAGATCAGGGGTTCACCCCTCCACTTT
.	TRBV10-3	TRBJ2-3	.	CAIRTTASTDTQYF	TGTGCCATCAGAACGACAGCTAGCACAGATACGCAGTATTTT
TRBD1	TRBV5-6	TRBJ1-2	.	CASSLVTGVGYGYTF	TGTGCCAGCAGCTTGGTGACAGGGGTGGGCTATGGCTACACCTTC
.	TRBV9	TRBJ2-7	.	CASSGTGEVAYEQYF	TGTGCCAGCAGCGGAACAGGGGAGGTTGCCTACGAGCAGTACTTC
TRBD1	TRBV6-4	TRBJ1-6	.	CASRGQGDNSPLHF	TGTGCCAGCAGGGGACAGGGTGATAATTCACCCCTCCACTTT
.	TRBV11-2	TRBJ2-2	.	CASSSRTSNTGELFF	TGTGCCAGCAGCTCCAGAACCTCGAACACCGGGGAGCTGTTTTTT
TRBD1	TRBV5-8	TRBJ1-1	.	CASSRTGVTEAFF	TGTGCCAGCAGCCGGACAGGGGTCACTGAAGCTTTCTTT